This is a list of T cell receptor beta chains from one sample in a study of beta chain features in type 1 diabetes. The method was immunoSEQ multiplex PCR; TCRdb's version includes in-frame clones alone and lacks a portion of them. The table lists about 700,000 clones, 13% of them singletons. The sample comprised naive CD4+ T cells from blood. The receptor source for this set is a man aged 18 to 30 with type 1 diabetes. Each CDR3 is given with its conserved first and last residue. Fields, in order: clone size, D gene, V gene, J gene, CDR3 length, CDR3 DNA, CDR3 protein. The D gene is left open where the match is weak. The size entry is marked missing in some rows and otherwise reads once, few, many or a size class.

few,.,TRBV6-1,TRBJ2-7,15,TGTGCCAGCAGGGCCCAGGGTCATGGGCCCTACGAGCAGTACTTC,CASRAQGHGPYEQYF
.,.,TRBV15,TRBJ1-5,17,TGTGCCACCAGCAGAGATGATCGTCGCAGAATCGATCAGCCCCAGCATTTT,CATSRDDRRRIDQPQHF
.,.,TRBV15,TRBJ2-3,15,TGTGCCACCAGCAAGGGGGAGGGGGCCGGTGATACGCAGTATTTT,CATSKGEGAGDTQYF
few,.,TRBV6-6,TRBJ1-1,13,TGTGCCAGCAGTTCCAGCATGAACACTGAAGCTTTCTTT,CASSSSMNTEAFF
.,.,TRBV4-1,TRBJ1-3,15,TGCGCCAGCAGCCAGCCCGGGGGCTCTGGAAACACCATATATTTT,CASSQPGGSGNTIYF
.,.,TRBV9,TRBJ2-3,13,TGTGCCAGCAGCGTAGTAGGCACAGATACGCAGTATTTT,CASSVVGTDTQYF
few,.,TRBV7-2,TRBJ2-2,14,TGTGCCAGCACCCATCGATCGAGGACCGGGGAGCTGTTTTTT,CASTHRSRTGELFF
few,TRBD2,TRBV29-1,TRBJ2-5,15,TGCAGCGTTGGAGCCGGACTAGCTTGGCAAGAGACCCAGTACTTC,CSVGAGLAWQETQYF
few,TRBD1,TRBV18,TRBJ1-6,15,TGTGCCAGCTCACCGGGGACAGGGGGGGATTCACCCCTCCACTTT,CASSPGTGGDSPLHF
.,TRBD1,TRBV10-3,TRBJ2-1,14,TGTGCCGCCACAGGGGGCATGTACATGGGTGAGCAGTTCTTC,CAATGGMYMGEQFF
few,TRBD2,TRBV14,TRBJ2-1,16,TGTGCCAGCAGTCCGCTTTGGGCGGGGGGGCGCGATGAGCAGTTCTTC,CASSPLWAGGRDEQFF
few,TRBD1,TRBV9,TRBJ2-1,15,TGTGCCAGCAGCGTCGACAGGGAGTATCGAGATGAGCAGTTCTTC,CASSVDREYRDEQFF
.,.,TRBV27,TRBJ1-6,13,TGTGCCAGCAGTTTGACGTTAGATTCACCCCTCCACTTT,CASSLTLDSPLHF
.,.,TRBV11-2,TRBJ1-2,11,TGTGCCAGCAGCCGTTTCTATGGCTACACCTTC,CASSRFYGYTF
.,.,TRBV2,TRBJ1-4,14,TGTGCCAGCAGTGATGGCAGGAATAATGAAAAACTGTTTTTT,CASSDGRNNEKLFF
.,.,TRBV30,TRBJ1-2,12,TGTGCCTGGAGTGTGGGACACTATGGCTACACCTTC,CAWSVGHYGYTF
.,.,TRBV7-9,TRBJ2-2,17,TGTGCCAGCAGCTTAGAGTTTTCCAGGCTGGACACCGGGGAGCTGTTTTTT,CASSLEFSRLDTGELFF
.,.,TRBV5-4,TRBJ2-5,17,TGTGCCAGCAGCTTGAGGAGCGGTAAACCGTATGGCGAGACCCAGTACTTC,CASSLRSGKPYGETQYF